One and the same sample provided the 21 T cell receptor beta chains below, sequenced in a study of blood T cell repertoires in COVID-19. TCRdb keeps only in-frame clones here, not all; method: immunoSEQ multiplex PCR. The sample lists roughly 200,000 clones; approximately 85% were seen once. The sequencing sample was made of PBMCs or T cells enriched from blood (not recorded which). These receptors all come from a man aged 35 to 55 who had recovered from COVID-19.

The chain carries TRBV30 and TRBJ2-7; the match to TRBD2 covers 7 bases. CDR3 length equals 12 residues. Germline V lookup: CDR1 GTSNPN, CDR2 SVGIG (reference sequence). With 8 bases clipped from V and 5 bases from J, the junction kept 9 bases outside the gene matches. This CDR3 is CAGGGVVDEQYF. The CDR3 region has the DNA TGTGCCGGGGGGGGAGTCGTCGACGAGCAGTACTTC.

As to this clone: Other DNA sequences from this sample encode an identical CDR3 as well. The chain uses TRBV12-3 or TRBV12-4 and TRBJ1-1, with no clear D. This CDR3 contains 12 residues. V lost 3 bases to trimming and J lost 5 bases, with 7 bases between them. This chain's CDR3 is CASSFPPTEAFF. The CDR3, as DNA: TGTGCCAGCAGTTTTCCCCCTACTGAAGCTTTCTTT.

This chain uses TRBV27 with TRBJ2-7; possible D gene TRBD1, 6 bases. This CDR3 spans 14 amino acids. V was pared by 6 bases and J by 5 bases, with 17 bases between. Germline CDR1 and CDR2: MNHEY and SMNVEV (reference sequence). CDR3 protein: CASSPRGHPDEQYF. DNA for the CDR3: TGTGCCAGCAGCCCCAGGGGACATCCAGACGAGCAGTACTTC.

This sequence joins TRBV27 and TRBJ2-2, with a weak D call TRBD1 (5 bases). The CDR3 has 12 amino acids. CDR1 MNHEY and CDR2 SMNVEV come from the germline V gene (reference sequence). Trimming removed 3 bases from V and 8 bases from J, with 7 bases in between. The CDR3 is CASSFRTGELFF. The CDR3 nucleotides are TGTGCCAGCAGTTTTCGGACAGGGGAGCTGTTTTTT.

J is TRBJ2-1 and V is TRBV19; 7 bases fit TRBD1. Per the germline V gene, CDR1 is LNHDA and CDR2 is SQIVND (reference sequence). V was clipped by 0 bases and J by 2 bases; unmatched bases: 4. This CDR3 spans 16 amino acids. In DNA, the CDR3 is TGTGCCAGTAGTATAGAAACAGGGGTCCCCTACAATGAGCAGTTCTTC. Amino acids: CASSIETGVPYNEQFF.

The genes are TRBV28 and TRBJ2-1; TRBD2 might be the D (5 bases). The ends were cut back, 4 bases at V and 9 bases at J, with 10 bases in the middle. Germline V gene data show CDR1 as MDHEN and CDR2 as SYDVKM. The CDR3 sequence is 12 residues long. The DNA for the CDR3 is TGTGCCAGCAGTTGGACTGCCACTGAGCAGTTCTTC. This gives the protein CASSWTATEQFF.

This clone was picked up a small number of times. The V and J genes are TRBV27 and TRBJ1-6; D remains ambiguous. The CDR3 has 13 residues. Germline lookup yields CDR1 MNHEY and CDR2 SMNVEV (reference sequence). V shed 6 bases and J shed 7 bases, with 10 bases lying between them. The CDR3 region is CASRWSVNSPLHF. DNA for the CDR3: TGTGCCAGCAGGTGGTCGGTCAATTCACCCCTCCACTTT.

This sequence joins TRBV28 and TRBJ1-4; TRBD1 agrees at 7 bases. The CDR3 is made up of 15 amino acids. Germline V CDR1 and CDR2: MDHEN, SYDVKM. The junction had 12 bases not matched to a gene; V was cut back by 8 bases and J by 6 bases. CDR3 sequence: CASFEGGPGYEKLFF. The DNA for the CDR3 is TGTGCCAGCTTCGAAGGGGGCCCTGGATATGAAAAACTGTTTTTT. Full variable domain (missing parts from reference TRBV28 and TRBJ1-4): DVKVTQSSRYLVKRTGEKVFLECVQDMDHENMFWYRQDPGLGLRLIYFSYDVKMKEKGDIPEGYSVSREKKERFSLILESASTNQTSMYLCASFEGGPGYEKLFFGSGTQLSVL.

On this clone: Other DNA variants within this sample encode the same CDR3. The chain employs TRBV28 and TRBJ1-1; TRBD1 might be the D (5 bases). In germline, CDR1 is MDHEN, CDR2 SYDVKM. V lost 2 bases and J lost 2, with 6 bases in between. CDR3 length: 13 residues. The CDR3 is CASSLTGNTEAFF. DNA for the CDR3: TGTGCCAGCAGTTTAACAGGTAACACTGAAGCTTTCTTT.

The chain carries TRBV19 and TRBJ1-1; 9 bases align to TRBD1. This CDR3 spans 15 amino acids. CDR1 and CDR2 (germline): LNHDA, SQIVND (reference sequence). V was clipped by 5 bases and J by 4 bases; unmatched bases: 8. The CDR3 DNA follows: TGTGCCAGTAGTCGTCCCGGGACAGGGTTCACTGAAGCTTTCTTT. Translated: CASSRPGTGFTEAFF. Together with reference TRBV19 and TRBJ1-1, the CDR3 gives the full variable domain: DGGITQSPKYLFRKEGQNVTLSCEQNLNHDAMYWYRQDPGQGLRLIYYSQIVNDFQKGDIAEGYSVSREKKESFPLTVTSAQKNPTAFYLCASSRPGTGFTEAFFGQGTRLTVV.

The V gene is TRBV19, the J gene TRBJ1-5; TRBD1 matches 7 bases. This CDR3 is 15 amino acids long. The germline V gene has CDR1 LNHDA and CDR2 SQIVND (reference sequence). The J segment lost 5 bases and the V segment lost 8 bases, leaving 12 bases of the junction unmatched. DNA for the CDR3: TGTGCCAGTGGGAGAAAGACAGGGATGGATCAGCCCCAGCATTTT. The encoded protein is CASGRKTGMDQPQHF.

This clone was seen a handful of times. The chain joins TRBV19 to TRBJ1-4; D unclear. The CDR3 is made up of 12 amino acids. Per germline, CDR1 LNHDA and CDR2 SQIVND (reference sequence). Trimming shortened V by 3 bases and J by 13 bases, and 12 bases separated the two germline ends. CDR3 sequence: CASSMQRIGLFF. CDR3 nucleotides: TGTGCCAGTAGTATGCAGAGGATTGGACTGTTTTTT.

The V call is TRBV24-1, the J call TRBJ1-1, with 7 nucleotides matching TRBD1. This CDR3 comprises 13 residues. The germline V gene has CDR1 KGHDR and CDR2 SFDVKD. V shed 7 bases, J shed 1 base, and the junction held 2 bases outside the gene matches. CDR3 in amino acids: CATSQGGNTEAFF. CDR3 bases: TGTGCCACCAGCCAGGGGGGGAACACTGAAGCTTTCTTT.

J is TRBJ2-7 and V is TRBV3-1 (or the pseudogene TRBV3-2), with a tentative D call TRBD1 (6 bases). The CDR3 spans 14 residues. Trimming took off 1 base at V and 2 bases at J, with 9 bases between the two ends. The V gene's germline CDR1 is LGHDT and CDR2 YNNKEL (reference sequence). CDR3 sequence (DNA): TGTGCCAGCAGCCAAGTAGGGGGTACCTACGAGCAGTACTTC. This gives the protein CASSQVGGTYEQYF.

Only a few counts were recorded for this clone. J is TRBJ1-1 and V is TRBV5-1; possibly TRBD1 for D (6 bases). The CDR3 totals 15 residues. V was clipped by 4 bases and J by 3 bases, with 16 bases between them. Germline V lookup: CDR1 SGHRS, CDR2 YFSETQ. The CDR3 is CASSREGGEDTEAFF. The DNA of the CDR3 is TGCGCCAGCAGCCGGGAGGGGGGCGAGGACACTGAAGCTTTCTTT.

The CDR3, as DNA: TGTGCCAGCAAATTAGAAGACACTGAAGCTTTCTTT. It yields the protein CASKLEDTEAFF. The chain employs TRBV28 and TRBJ1-1, with D unclear. The V gene lost 7 bases and the J gene lost 3 bases, with 9 bases spanning the gap. The CDR3 runs 12 residues. The germline V gene has CDR1 MDHEN and CDR2 SYDVKM. Looking up the rest from reference TRBV28 and TRBJ1-1 gives the full variable domain: DVKVTQSSRYLVKRTGEKVFLECVQDMDHENMFWYRQDPGLGLRLIYFSYDVKMKEKGDIPEGYSVSREKKERFSLILESASTNQTSMYLCASKLEDTEAFFGQGTRLTVV.

The V gene is TRBV9, the J gene TRBJ2-1, with a possible D match to TRBD1 (5 bases). There are 13 residues in the CDR3. Germline V gene lookup returns CDR1 SGDLS and CDR2 YYNGEE. The germline V and J ends were trimmed by 2 bases and 7 bases, with 10 bases remaining between them. CDR3 protein: CASSVSRVNEQFF. The CDR3 DNA is TGTGCCAGCAGCGTTTCCAGGGTTAATGAGCAGTTCTTC.

The chain is built from TRBV7-9 and TRBJ1-5; D may be TRBD1 (5 bases). Germline V gene sequence: CDR1 SEHNR, CDR2 FQNEAQ (reference sequence). The CDR3 contains 14 residues. V was pared by 3 bases and J by 7 bases, with 13 bases between. CDR3 DNA: TGTGCCAGCAGCTTTTCTGGGGGGGAACAGCCCCAGCATTTT. It translates to CASSFSGGEQPQHF.

This chain's CDR3 is CASSFVQGGGELFF. CDR3 sequence (DNA): TGTGCCAGCAGTTTCGTACAGGGTGGCGGGGAGCTGTTTTTT. The chain employs TRBV28 and TRBJ2-2, with D possibly TRBD1 on 6 matching bases. Per the germline V gene, CDR1 is MDHEN and CDR2 is SYDVKM. This CDR3 spans 14 amino acids. The ends were cut back, 3 bases at V and 7 bases at J, with 12 bases in the middle.

The genes are TRBV9 and TRBJ2-7; 7 nucleotides match TRBD2. V was pared by 4 bases and J by 7 bases, with 8 bases of the junction left unmatched. Per germline, CDR1 SGDLS and CDR2 YYNGEE. The CDR3 runs 13 residues. CDR3 amino acids: CASSLSSGGEQYF. Here the CDR3 DNA reads TGTGCCAGCAGCTTAAGTTCGGGGGGAGAGCAGTACTTC.

The V call is TRBV19, the J call TRBJ2-1; 7 nucleotides match TRBD1. The CDR3 sequence is 15 residues long. V lost 8 bases and J lost 2; bases outside the gene matches: 9. The V gene's germline CDR1 is LNHDA and CDR2 SQIVND (reference sequence). The CDR3 loop reads CASSTSDRAYNEQFF. The CDR3 DNA reads as TGTGCCAGTTCAACTTCAGACAGGGCCTACAATGAGCAGTTCTTC.